The clone carrying this T cell receptor beta chain was detected a few times. Its target is unknown. The treatment: oral pan-JAK inhibitor, 5-10 mg twice daily. Lesional scalp punch biopsies and peripheral blood were collected from alopecia areata patients. This record comes from a study of CD8+ T cells in alopecia areata. For the study at large: Treated patients swallowed 5 to 10 mg of oral tofacitinib twice daily. Tofacitinib therapy lasting 6 to 18 months was followed by 6 months off drug. General study findings and limits: A great number of expanded lesional clones endured in scalp and blood during tofacitinib.

This CDR3 has 19 amino acids. Germline V gene data show CDR1 as SQVTM and CDR2 as ANQGSEA. V was pared by 2 bases and J by 0 bases, with 20 bases between. Once RNA had been extracted, it was reverse transcribed into cDNA to act as the sequencing template. TCRdb's table, derived via immunoSEQ multiplex PCR, lists solely in-frame clones and lacks some. The sample includes roughly 120,000 clones, approximately 54% seen only once; the top ten take roughly an eighth. The input for sequencing was CD8+ T cells sorted from blood, taken at week 24, from a patient treated with tofacitinib. This chain uses TRBV29-1 with TRBJ2-6; D perhaps matches TRBD1 (6 bases). The sequence was collected from a human donor with alopecia areata. The CDR3 DNA follows: TGCAGCGTTGAATTTGATCTGGGGGCGCGATCCTCTGGGGCCAACGTCCTGACTTTC. This gives the protein CSVEFDLGARSSGANVLTF.